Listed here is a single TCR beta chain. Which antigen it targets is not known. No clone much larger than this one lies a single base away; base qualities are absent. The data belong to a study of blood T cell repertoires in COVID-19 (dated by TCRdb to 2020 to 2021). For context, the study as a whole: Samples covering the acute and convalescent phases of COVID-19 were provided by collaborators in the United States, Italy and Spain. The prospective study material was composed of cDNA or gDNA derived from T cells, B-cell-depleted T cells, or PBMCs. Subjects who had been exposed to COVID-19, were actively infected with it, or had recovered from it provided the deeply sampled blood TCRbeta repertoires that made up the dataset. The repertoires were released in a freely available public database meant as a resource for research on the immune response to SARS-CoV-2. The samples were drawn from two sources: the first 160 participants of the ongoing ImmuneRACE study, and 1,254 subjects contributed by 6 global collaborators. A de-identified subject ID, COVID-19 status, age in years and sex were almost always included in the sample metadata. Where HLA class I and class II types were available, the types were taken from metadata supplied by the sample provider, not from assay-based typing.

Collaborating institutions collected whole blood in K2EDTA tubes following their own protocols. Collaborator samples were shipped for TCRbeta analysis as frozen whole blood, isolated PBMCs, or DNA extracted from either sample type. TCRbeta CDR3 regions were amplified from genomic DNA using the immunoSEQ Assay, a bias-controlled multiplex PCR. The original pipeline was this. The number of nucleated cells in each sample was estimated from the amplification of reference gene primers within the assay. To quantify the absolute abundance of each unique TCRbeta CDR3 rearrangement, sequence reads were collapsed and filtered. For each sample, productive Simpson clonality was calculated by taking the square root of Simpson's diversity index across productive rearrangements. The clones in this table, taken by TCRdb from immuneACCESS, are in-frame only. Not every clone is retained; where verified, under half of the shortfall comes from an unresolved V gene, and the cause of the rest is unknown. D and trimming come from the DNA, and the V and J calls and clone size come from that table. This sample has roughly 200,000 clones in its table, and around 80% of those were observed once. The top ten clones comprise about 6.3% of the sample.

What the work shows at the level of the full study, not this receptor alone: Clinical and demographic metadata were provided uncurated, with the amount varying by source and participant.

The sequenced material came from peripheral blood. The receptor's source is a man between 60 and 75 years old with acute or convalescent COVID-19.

The DNA is TGTGCCAGCAGCCAACTAGAGGGCTTTAATTCACCCCTCCACTTT. It is translated as CASSQLEGFNSPLHF. The rearranged segments are TRBV7-9 and TRBJ1-6, with no confidently assigned D gene. Between the V and J ends, shortened by 5 bases and 6 bases respectively, the junction contains 14 bases. From a lookup of the germline V gene (reference sequence), CDR1 and CDR2 are SEHNR and FQNEAQ. The CDR3 holds 15 amino acids from the cysteine to the phenylalanine. The entry retains the CDR3 DNA only, 45 bases that are in frame from base 1.